The 9 T cell receptor beta chains presented below share a single source sample, sequenced in a study of regulatory T cells in long-lasting Graves disease. To make TCR beta libraries, researchers used iRepertoire HTBI primers and Arm-PCR of CDR3 regions. TCRdb itself ran the multiplex PCR reads through MiXCR, one entry per CDR3 protein. The sample includes some 240,000 distinct CDR3 sequences, less than 20% of them seen just once. Time point of the sample: newly diagnosed GD, antithyroid drugs for less than 3 months. TCR sequences were obtained from RNA taken from PBMCs. The sample also formed part of further work on T cells in Graves' hyperthyroidism and ophthalmopathy.

The starting material was peripheral blood mononuclear cells (PBMCs), obtained at new diagnosis, from a patient treated with antithyroid drugs. The source is a woman in her twenties or thirties with Graves disease.

The J gene is TRBJ2-3, the V gene TRBV2; 8 bases are a match to TRBD2. CDR3 length equals 15 residues. Trimming cost V 6 bases and J 0 bases; bases outside gene matches: 5. Germline V lookup: CDR1 SNHLY, CDR2 FYNNEI. CDR3 in amino acids: CASSFERGSTDTQYF. In nucleotides, the CDR3 is TGTGCCAGCAGCTTCGAGCGGGGGAGCACAGATACGCAGTATTTT. The complete variable domain, with remaining parts taken from reference TRBV2 and TRBJ2-3, reads EPEVTQTPSHQVTQMGQEVILRCVPISNHLYFYWYRQILGQKVEFLVSFYNNEISEKSEIFDDQFSVERPDGSNFTLKIRSTKLEDSAMYFCASSFERGSTDTQYFGPGTRLTVL.

For this clonotype: Because the CDR3 is missing its conserved closing phenylalanine or tryptophan, this is likely a read error. Because the CDR3's place on the DNA is in doubt, the DNA is left out and the CDR3 is given as listed by TCRdb. The rearrangement uses TRBV29-1 and TRBJ2-1. The CDR3 sequence runs 12 residues, both termini included. Germline V CDR1 and CDR2: SQVTM, ANQGSEA. CDR3 residues: CSVQDEVLTHGI.

This clonotype appeared many times. The chain combines TRBV19 with TRBJ1-5, with a possible D match to TRBD1 (6 bases). Germline-derived CDR1 and CDR2 are LNHDA and SQIVND (reference sequence). The CDR3 runs 17 residues. Deletions cut 3 bases from V and 3 bases from J, with 18 bases between. CDR3 sequence reads: CASSMSGVGGNNQPQHF. The DNA for the CDR3 is TGTGCCAGTAGTATGTCAGGGGTCGGGGGTAACAATCAGCCCCAGCATTTT.

This clonotype was counted many times. J is TRBJ1-1 and V is TRBV20-1; 7 bases line up with TRBD1. The germline V gene has CDR1 DFQATT and CDR2 SNEGSKA (reference sequence). The V segment lost 4 bases and the J segment 5 bases; nucleotides outside the gene matches: 10. The CDR3 spans 14 residues. The CDR3 loop reads CSAKGAKGWTEAFF. CDR3 DNA: TGCAGTGCTAAGGGGGCAAAAGGATGGACTGAAGCTTTCTTT.

This clonotype was picked up many times. The chain uses TRBV2 and TRBJ2-3; TRBD1 is a possible D gene (6 bases). The CDR3 has 15 residues. Trimming removed 3 bases at V and 0 bases at J, with 10 bases between. Germline CDR1 is SNHLY and CDR2 is FYNNEI. The CDR3 DNA reads TGTGCCAGCAGTGAGGTGACAGGAAGCACAGATACGCAGTATTTT. Residues: CASSEVTGSTDTQYF.

This chain links TRBV5-1 with TRBJ2-5, with TRBD1 as a possible D gene (6 bases). Between the trimmed V and J ends, which lost 1 base and 5 bases, there was a span of 12 bases. The germline V gene has CDR1 SGHRS and CDR2 YFSETQ. CDR3 length: 14 residues. CDR3 protein: CASSLTTGKETQYF. The DNA for the CDR3 is TGCGCCAGCAGCTTGACAACAGGGAAGGAGACCCAGTACTTC. Full variable domain (rest looked up from reference TRBV5-1 and TRBJ2-5): KAGVTQTPRYLIKTRGQQVTLSCSPISGHRSVSWYQQTPGQGLQFLFEYFSETQRNKGNFPGRFSGRQFSNSRSEMNVSTLELGDSALYLCASSLTTGKETQYFGPGTRLLVL.

The sample holds many counts of this clonotype. The chain joins TRBV6-2 or TRBV6-3 to TRBJ1-5; 8 bases are shared with TRBD1. CDR1 and CDR2 (germline): MNHEY, SVGEGT. The CDR3 spans 20 residues. Trimming cost V 4 bases and J 0 bases; bases outside gene matches: 17. CDR3 region: CASSSAGGPSAWYSNQPQHF. The CDR3 coding sequence is TGTGCCAGCAGTTCAGCAGGGGGCCCATCGGCCTGGTATAGCAATCAGCCCCAGCATTTT.

This clonotype was counted many times. The chain couples TRBV30 to TRBJ2-2; D remains unclear. The V end lost 1 base, the J end lost 6 bases, and 12 bases lay between the germline ends. CDR1 and CDR2 (germline): GTSNPN, SVGIG (reference sequence). CDR3 length: 14 residues. The DNA for the CDR3 is TGTGCCTGGAGTGCGGTCACTGGCGCCGGGGAGCTGTTTTTT. Residues: CAWSAVTGAGELFF.

This clonotype was observed many times. The chain has TRBV20-1 and TRBJ1-3; perhaps TRBD1 as D (6 bases). The CDR3 spans 14 residues. Trimming took 3 bases from V and 0 from J, leaving 9 bases between them. Germline V lookup: CDR1 DFQATT, CDR2 SNEGSKA (reference sequence). CDR3 nucleotide sequence: TGCAGTGCTAGGAGGGGGGTCTCTGGAAACACCATATATTTT. It translates to CSARRGVSGNTIYF.